A selection of T cell receptor beta chains follows, all from one sample in a study of a mutant IDH1 vaccine in newly diagnosed glioma. These receptors have no known antigen. TCRdb's copy holds only in-frame clones and misses some; the assay was immunoSEQ multiplex PCR. Among 60,000 or so clones, around 89% were seen once, and the ten largest hold about 4.2%. Sequencing used PBMCs, obtained from a glioma patient whose treatment included an IDH1 peptide vaccine. All receptors come from a woman aged 40 to 49 with glioma. Both conserved end residues are part of each CDR3. The D gene is left open where the match is weak. Size tells how often a clone was seen (once, few, many) or the class of an expanded clone, and some rows leave it out.

14	TRBV6-5	TRBJ1-2	-	-	TGTGCCAGCAGGGACCCAGGGGAATCTTCGGGCTACACCTTC	CASRDPGESSGYTF
13	TRBV7-8	TRBJ2-7	-	-	TGTGCCAGCAGCCCCAGGGTCTCCTACGAGCAGTACTTC	CASSPRVSYEQYF
16	TRBV5-1	TRBJ2-2	once	-	TGCGCCAGCAGCCGGGACCCCGGCGTCGGGACCGGGGAGCTGTTTTTT	CASSRDPGVGTGELFF
14	TRBV4-1	TRBJ1-1	-	-	TGCGCCAGCAGCGTGGGAGGTCCGAACACTGAAGCTTTCTTT	CASSVGGPNTEAFF
13	TRBV6-1	TRBJ1-6	-	-	TGTGCCAGCCTGGGGGGGCTCAATTCACCCCTCCACTTT	CASLGGLNSPLHF
14	TRBV14	TRBJ2-7	-	-	TGTGCCAGCAGCCATTACAGGGCGAGTTCCGAGCAGTACTTC	CASSHYRASSEQYF
12	TRBV7-9	TRBJ1-1	-	-	TGTGCCAGCAGCTTGGGGCAGGCTGAAGCTTTCTTT	CASSLGQAEAFF
16	TRBV7-9	TRBJ1-2	-	-	TGTGCCAGCAGCTTAGCGGAGGGGCTGGGGAGCTATGGCTACACCTTC	CASSLAEGLGSYGYTF
13	TRBV7-2	TRBJ1-5	-	-	TGTGCCAGCAGCTTATGGGGAACTCAGCCCCAGCATTTT	CASSLWGTQPQHF
15	TRBV2	TRBJ2-7	-	TRBD1	TGTGCCAGCAGGGGAGACAGGGGGCGACCCTACGAGCAGTACTTC	CASRGDRGRPYEQYF
16	TRBV6-5	TRBJ1-6	-	-	TGTGCCAGCAGTTACTCTGGGGGCGGGCTTAATTCACCCCTCCACTTT	CASSYSGGGLNSPLHF
17	TRBV12-5	TRBJ1-1	-	TRBD1	TGTGCTAGTGGTTTTGTGCAGGGACAGATTATGAACACTGAAGCTTTCTTT	CASGFVQGQIMNTEAFF
10	TRBV20-1	TRBJ2-3	once	-	TGCAGTGCTAGGGCCCCGCCGCAGTATTTT	CSARAPPQYF
15	TRBV5-1	TRBJ2-7	few	TRBD1	TGCGCCAGCAGGCCGGGGACAGGGGGTTGGTACGAGCAGTACTTC	CASRPGTGGWYEQYF
18	TRBV30	TRBJ2-3	-	-	TGTGCCTGGAGTGTAGACGGCAGGAGACTAGACCTCACAGATACGCAGTATTTT	CAWSVDGRRLDLTDTQYF
14	TRBV30	TRBJ2-4	-	TRBD1	TGTGCCTGGAGTGTCTTCGGGACAGCGAACATTCAGTACTTC	CAWSVFGTANIQYF
18	TRBV15	TRBJ2-7	-	TRBD2	TGTGCCACCAGCAGAGTTCGCTCGGGACTAGCGGGGGACTACGAGCAGTACTTC	CATSRVRSGLAGDYEQYF
14	TRBV5-4	TRBJ2-7	few	-	TGTGCCAGCAGCTTACAGGGTCCGGTTTACGAGCAGTACTTC	CASSLQGPVYEQYF